The 32 T cell receptor beta chains below come from one sample, sequenced in a study of blood T cells in healthy people across ages (dated by TCRdb to about 2015). Library preparation was by 5' RACE. Sequencing was carried out with an Illumina HiSeq 2500. A second PCR of roughly 7 to 12 cycles was run with a J-beta primer mix and a sample-barcoded 5' primer. Clones were called with MiXCR by TCRdb after fastp trimmed the public reads at Q25, and only in-frame beta chains were retained. Rows matching on CDR3 protein sequence are summarized as one entry with the most common DNA and genes. The sample includes about 650,000 distinct CDR3 sequences, with around 52% observed a single time. The ten largest clones capture approximately 12% of the sample. Sequencing used blood. All receptors come from a woman aged 80 or older in good health.

The J gene is TRBJ2-3, the V gene TRBV5-1; D could derive from TRBD1 or TRBD2 (5 bases each). Between the trimmed V and J ends, which lost 3 bases and 9 bases, there was a span of 17 bases. Germline loops: CDR1 SGHRS, CDR2 YFSETQ. CDR3 length: 14 amino acids. This CDR3 reads CASSSGTGILTQYF. The CDR3 nucleotides are TGCGCCAGCAGCTCCGGGACGGGGATATTGACGCAGTATTTT.

Comment on this clonotype: One end of the junction is discordant with germline, which a read error may explain. The V call is TRBV29-1, the J call TRBJ2-5; 8 bases map to TRBD1. Germline lookup yields CDR1 SQVTM and CDR2 ANQGSEA. The CDR3 spans 15 residues. In nucleotides, the CDR3 is TGCAGCGGTGAAAAGGGACAGGAAAGGGGAGGGACCCAGTACTTC. Its protein is CSGEKGQERGGTQYF.

Only a few counts were recorded for this clonotype. This may be a read error: a much more frequent sequence differs by one nucleotide. The rearrangement links TRBV4-1 to TRBJ2-7; D is undetermined. Germline CDR1 reads MGHRA; CDR2 reads YSYEKL. The CDR3 is made up of 14 amino acids. V was shortened by 0 bases and J by 3 bases, with 9 bases between the two germline ends. The CDR3 region is CASSQEEYSYEQYF. CDR3 in DNA: TGCGCCAGCAGCCAAGAGGAGTATAGCTACGAGCAGTACTTC.

The V gene is TRBV9, the J gene TRBJ2-1, with D perhaps matching TRBD2 (6 bases). The V gene's germline CDR1 is SGDLS and CDR2 YYNGEE. This CDR3 is built from 13 residues. V was shortened by 7 bases and J by 2 bases, with 10 bases between the two germline ends. The CDR3 loop reads CASGGSTYNEQFF. For the CDR3, the DNA is TGTGCCAGCGGGGGGAGTACCTACAATGAGCAGTTCTTC.

The chain employs TRBV7-2 and TRBJ2-1; D ambiguous. The DNA end favors TRBJ2-7, so the J call may be wrong. This CDR3 has 14 residues. CDR1 and CDR2 from the germline V gene are SGHTA and FQGNSA. The CDR3 loop is CASSLARSSNEQYF. In DNA, the CDR3 is TGTGCCAGCAGCTTAGCGCGAAGTAGCAATGAGCAGTACTTC.

On this clonotype itself: A much bigger clone sits one base away, suggesting this may be a read error. The chain combines TRBV7-9 with TRBJ2-5; D is ambiguous. The J call may be mistaken, given a closer DNA end match to TRBJ2-7. There are 12 residues in the CDR3. Germline CDR1 SEHNR, CDR2 FQNEAQ (reference sequence). CDR3 sequence: CASNLRVYEQYF. The DNA of the CDR3 is TGTGCCAGCAACTTAAGGGTCTACGAGCAGTACTTC.

The sample holds many counts of this clonotype. J is TRBJ2-7 and V is TRBV6-5; 11 bases map to TRBD2. CDR1 is MNHEY and CDR2 is SVGAGI in the germline V gene. V lost 0 bases, J lost 4 bases, and 5 bases stayed unmatched. The CDR3 runs to 16 residues. The CDR3 spells CASSYSGTSGLYEQYF. The CDR3 nucleotides are TGTGCCAGCAGTTACTCCGGGACTAGCGGCTTATACGAGCAGTACTTC.

CDR3 sequence reads: CSARDPLAGETDTQYF. In DNA form, the CDR3 reads TGCAGTGCTAGAGATCCCCTAGCGGGGGAAACAGATACGCAGTATTTT. The V gene is TRBV20-1, the J gene TRBJ2-3; the match to TRBD2 covers 10 bases. The CDR3 totals 16 residues. The V gene end was trimmed by 0 bases and the J gene end by 3 bases; junction bases not matched to a gene: 6. The V gene's germline CDR1 is DFQATT and CDR2 SNEGSKA (reference sequence).

The chain is built from TRBV4-2 and TRBJ1-4, with 9 bases fitting TRBD1. This CDR3 comprises 16 residues. The ends lost 0 bases at V and 7 bases at J; junction bases unmatched: 6. Germline CDR1 LGHNA, CDR2 YNFKEQ. The CDR3 DNA sequence: TGTGCCAGCAGCCAAGATCCGGACAGGGGATCTGAAAAACTGTTTTTT. This codes for CASSQDPDRGSEKLFF.

This clonotype appeared a few times. The chain couples TRBV7-6 to TRBJ2-7; possibly TRBD1 or TRBD2 for D (7 bases each). Germline V CDR1 and CDR2: SGHVS, FNYEAQ. Trimming stripped 5 bases from V and 6 bases from J, with 11 bases between. CDR3 size: 12 residues. CDR3 in DNA: TGTGCCAGCAGCCAGGGGGGGGGCGAGCAGTACTTC. Residues: CASSQGGGEQYF.

This sequence joins TRBV5-1 and TRBJ2-5; D may be TRBD1 (5 bases). Trimming stripped 4 bases from V and 0 bases from J, with 10 bases between. The CDR3 runs 14 residues. Germline V CDR1 and CDR2: SGHRS, YFSETQ. CDR3 loop: CASSAAGYQETQYF. The CDR3 DNA reads as TGCGCCAGCAGCGCCGCAGGGTACCAAGAGACCCAGTACTTC.

Many counts were recorded for this clonotype. V usage is TRBV4-1 and J usage is TRBJ2-7; no clear D. The V and J ends lost 1 base and 7 bases respectively, with 14 bases between them. The CDR3 extends over 14 amino acids. Germline assignment: CDR1 MGHRA and CDR2 YSYEKL. The CDR3 coding sequence is TGCGCCAGCAGCCAAGGACCCCAACCAGGAGAGCAGTACTTC. Protein product: CASSQGPQPGEQYF.

This clonotype was observed a few times. V usage is TRBV12-3 or TRBV12-4 and J usage is TRBJ2-3; 9 bases are shared with TRBD1. The trim removed 7 bases at V and 2 bases at J, leaving 7 bases unmatched. The CDR3 runs to 15 residues. In DNA, the CDR3 is TGTGCCAGCATTAGGACAGGGGCCACCACAGATACGCAGTATTTT. It codes for CASIRTGATTDTQYF.

The chain uses TRBV20-1 and TRBJ2-1; TRBD2 aligns across 7 bases. Germline CDR1 reads DFQATT; CDR2 reads SNEGSKA (reference sequence). The junction had 14 bases not matched to a gene; V was cut back by 5 bases and J by 10 bases. The CDR3 runs 14 residues. CDR3 protein: CSAHAGYGAGEQFF. The CDR3 coding sequence is TGCAGTGCTCACGCGGGTTATGGAGCGGGAGAGCAGTTCTTC.

A word on this clonotype: Possible read error: a much larger clone is one base away. The CDR3 region is CASGLTGGWQETQYF. The CDR3, as DNA: TGTGCCAGCGGCTTAACTGGCGGGTGGCAAGAGACCCAGTACTTC. The V and J genes are TRBV7-3 and TRBJ2-5, with D perhaps TRBD2 (5 bases). The CDR3 is 15 residues long. Germline V gene data show CDR1 as SGHTA and CDR2 as FQGTGA.

This clonotype was observed at least ten times. This chain uses TRBV4-1 with TRBJ2-1; unclear D gene. CDR1 is MGHRA and CDR2 is YSYEKL in the germline V gene. Trimming left V 1 base short and J 6 bases short, with 4 bases between. The CDR3 is 12 amino acids. The CDR3 is CASSQAINEQFF. CDR3 sequence (DNA): TGCGCCAGCAGCCAAGCTATCAATGAGCAGTTCTTC.

This clonotype occurred many times. The chain employs TRBV7-2 and TRBJ2-3; D not certain. The V end was cut by 4 bases, the J end by 2 bases, with 10 bases between. CDR1 and CDR2 (germline): SGHTA, FQGNSA. The CDR3 spans 14 residues. In DNA form, the CDR3 reads TGTGCCAGCAGCTCTGTAAGGGACACAGATACGCAGTATTTT. Its protein is CASSSVRDTDTQYF.

For this clonotype: This may be a read error, as it is one base from a much larger clone. The chain couples TRBV12-3 or TRBV12-4 to TRBJ1-2; D perhaps matches TRBD1 (6 bases). The CDR3 consists of 13 residues. The CDR3 bases are TGTGCCGGCAGGAGAGGGGGTAACTATGGCTACACCTTC. Amino acid sequence: CAGRRGGNYGYTF.

This chain joins TRBV12-3 or TRBV12-4 and TRBJ1-2; tentative D call: TRBD1 (6 bases). Trimming removed 2 bases from V and 0 bases from J, with 10 bases in between. The CDR3 consists of 15 residues. CDR3 nucleotide sequence: TGTGCCAGCAGTTTAACAACAGGGACTAACTATGGCTACACCTTC. Translated, it gives CASSLTTGTNYGYTF.

The V call is TRBV9, the J call TRBJ2-3, with 7 bases fitting TRBD2. Germline values: CDR1 SGDLS, CDR2 YYNGEE. The CDR3 spans 12 residues. Unmatched junction bases numbered 1, after V lost 0 bases and J lost 9 bases. The CDR3 spells CASSVVSGTQYF. The CDR3 DNA is TGTGCCAGCAGCGTAGTTAGCGGGACGCAGTATTTT.

This clonotype was detected ten times or more. This chain uses TRBV29-1 with TRBJ2-5; weak D call: TRBD2 (5 bases). Trimming cost V 6 bases and J 5 bases, with 16 bases left between them. There are 13 residues in the CDR3. The germline gives CDR1 SQVTM, CDR2 ANQGSEA. The CDR3 nucleotides read TGCAGCGTCCCCGTGGGGATAGCGGAGACCCAGTACTTC. Encoded protein: CSVPVGIAETQYF.

The chain has TRBV7-9 and TRBJ2-1, with 9 bases that match TRBD1. CDR3 length: 16 residues. Germline CDR1 SEHNR, CDR2 FQNEAQ (reference sequence). With 1 base clipped from V and 8 bases from J, the junction kept 9 bases outside the gene matches. This CDR3 is CASSLGVGTGKHEQFF. Written as DNA, the CDR3 is TGTGCCAGCAGCTTAGGGGTCGGGACAGGGAAACATGAGCAGTTCTTC.

V is TRBV20-1 and J is TRBJ1-4, with D perhaps matching TRBD1 (6 bases). Germline values: CDR1 DFQATT, CDR2 SNEGSKA (reference sequence). The V end lost 0 bases, the J end lost 2 bases, and 10 bases lay between the germline ends. The CDR3 has 15 amino acids. CDR3 residues: CSARDQGTTNEKLFF. CDR3 sequence (DNA): TGCAGTGCTAGAGATCAGGGGACTACTAATGAAAAACTGTTTTTT.

The sample holds many counts of this clonotype. The chain joins TRBV7-3 to TRBJ2-1, with 7 bases that match TRBD1. The V gene's germline CDR1 is SGHTA and CDR2 FQGTGA. This CDR3 has 13 amino acids. Germline trimming cut 7 bases from V and 5 bases from J; bases unmatched to any gene: 5. DNA of the CDR3: TGTGCCAGCACCCGACAGGGCCACAATGAGCAGTTCTTC. This gives the protein CASTRQGHNEQFF. The whole variable domain, filled in from reference TRBV7-3 and TRBJ2-1, reads GAGVSQTPSNKVTEKGKYVELRCDPISGHTALYWYRQSLGQGPEFLIYFQGTGAADDSGLPNDRFFAVRPEGSVSTLKIQRTERGDSAVYLCASTRQGHNEQFFGPGTRLTVL.

The CDR3 loop is CASSRGQGYRETQYF. CDR3 in DNA: TGCGCCAGCAGCCGTGGGCAGGGATATCGAGAGACCCAGTACTTC. The chain couples TRBV5-1 to TRBJ2-5; possibly TRBD1 for D (5 bases). CDR3 length: 15 amino acids. Per the germline V gene, CDR1 is SGHRS and CDR2 is YFSETQ. Trimming stripped 4 bases from V and 4 bases from J, with 17 bases between.

The V and J genes are TRBV5-1 and TRBJ2-3, with 7 nucleotides matching TRBD1. Germline CDR1 and CDR2: SGHRS and YFSETQ. The CDR3 length is 21 residues. J lost 2 bases, V lost 3 bases, and 24 bases had no gene match. The CDR3 loop reads CASSSGWGYRGRILNTDTQYF. The CDR3 DNA reads as TGCGCCAGCAGCTCGGGTTGGGGCTACAGGGGACGCATTCTAAACACAGATACGCAGTATTTT.

The rearrangement joins TRBV21-1 to TRBJ2-7; the table's D call, TRBD1, was not checked against the DNA. TRBV21-1 is reported as a pseudogene. The CDR3 is 16 residues long. CDR3 nucleotides: TGTGCCAGCCAGACATCGCCCCAGTTCGGCTCCTACGAGCAGTACTTC. Translation gives CASQTSPQFGSYEQYF.

This clonotype was seen once. Written as DNA, the CDR3 is TGTGCCAGTTCCTCGGTCACCATATATTTT. It specifies CASSSVTIYF. J is TRBJ1-3 and V is TRBV12-3 or TRBV12-4; D not certain. This CDR3 has 10 residues. Trimming removed 9 bases from V and 9 bases from J, with 9 bases in between.

This clonotype was picked up many times. The chain combines TRBV6-5 with TRBJ2-7; D is unclear. The CDR3 contains 14 residues. The V gene lost 0 bases and the J gene lost 2 bases, with 8 bases spanning the gap. The germline V gene has CDR1 MNHEY and CDR2 SVGAGI. The CDR3 loop is CASSYSFGAYEQYF. CDR3 nucleotides: TGTGCCAGCAGTTACTCGTTCGGAGCCTACGAGCAGTACTTC.

This clonotype turned up a few times. The chain has TRBV5-1 and TRBJ1-6; 7 bases align to TRBD1. Trimming took 4 bases from V and 5 from J; bases not matched to a gene: 9. Germline V gene lookup returns CDR1 SGHRS and CDR2 YFSETQ. CDR3 length: 16 amino acids. CDR3 in DNA: TGCGCCAGCAGCGTGCTCGGGACAGTCGATAATTCACCCCTCCACTTT. Its translation: CASSVLGTVDNSPLHF.

This chain links TRBV12-3 or TRBV12-4 with TRBJ2-2; D is unclear. The CDR3 totals 14 residues. V lost 7 bases to trimming and J lost 5 bases, with 14 bases between them. This CDR3 reads CASNLNGWTGELFF. In nucleotides, the CDR3 is TGTGCCAGCAACCTCAACGGTTGGACCGGGGAGCTGTTTTTT.

This clonotype was counted a few times. A read error may explain this, as a much larger clone is one base away. The chain links TRBV28 to TRBJ2-7; TRBD1 matches at 7 bases. Germline V gene lookup returns CDR1 MDHEN and CDR2 SYDVKM. CDR3 length: 14 residues. Unmatched junction bases numbered 7, after V lost 5 bases and J lost 3 bases. The CDR3, as DNA: TGTGCCAGCAGTGCGCAGGGGGTTGGCTACGAGCAGTACTTC. It codes for CASSAQGVGYEQYF.